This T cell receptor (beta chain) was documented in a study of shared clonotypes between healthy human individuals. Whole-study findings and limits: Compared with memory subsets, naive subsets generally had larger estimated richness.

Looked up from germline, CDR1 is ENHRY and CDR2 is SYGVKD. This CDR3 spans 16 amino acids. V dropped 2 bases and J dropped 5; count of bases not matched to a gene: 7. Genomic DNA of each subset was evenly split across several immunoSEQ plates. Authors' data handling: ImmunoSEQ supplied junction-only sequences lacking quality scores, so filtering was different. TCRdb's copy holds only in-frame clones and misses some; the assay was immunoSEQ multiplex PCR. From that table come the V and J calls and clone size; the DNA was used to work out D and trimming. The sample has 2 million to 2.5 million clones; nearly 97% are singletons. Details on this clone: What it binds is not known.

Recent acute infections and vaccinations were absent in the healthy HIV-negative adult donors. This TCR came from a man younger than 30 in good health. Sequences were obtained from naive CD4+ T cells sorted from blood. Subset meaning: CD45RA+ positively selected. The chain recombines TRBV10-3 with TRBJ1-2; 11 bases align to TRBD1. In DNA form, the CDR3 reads TGTGCCATCAGTGAGCCGACTCGGGACAGGGGGTATGGCTACACCTTC. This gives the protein CAISEPTRDRGYGYTF.